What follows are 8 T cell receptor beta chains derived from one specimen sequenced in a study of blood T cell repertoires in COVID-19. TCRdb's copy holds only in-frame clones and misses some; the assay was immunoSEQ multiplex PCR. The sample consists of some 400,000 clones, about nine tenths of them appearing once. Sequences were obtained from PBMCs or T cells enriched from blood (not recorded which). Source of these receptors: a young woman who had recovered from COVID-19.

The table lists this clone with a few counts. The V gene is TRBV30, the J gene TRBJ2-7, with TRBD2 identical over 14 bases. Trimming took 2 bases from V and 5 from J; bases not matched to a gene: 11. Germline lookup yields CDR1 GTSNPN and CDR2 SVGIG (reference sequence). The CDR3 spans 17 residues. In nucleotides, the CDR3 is TGTGCCTGGAGTCCGACTAGCGGGAGGGCCGGGAGCGACGAGCAGTACTTC. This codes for CAWSPTSGRAGSDEQYF.

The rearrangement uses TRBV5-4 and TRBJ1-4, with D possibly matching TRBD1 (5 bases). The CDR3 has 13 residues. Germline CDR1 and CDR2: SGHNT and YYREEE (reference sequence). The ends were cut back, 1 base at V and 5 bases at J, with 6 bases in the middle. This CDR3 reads CASSLRGNEKLFF. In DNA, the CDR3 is TGTGCCAGCAGCTTGAGGGGAAATGAAAAACTGTTTTTT.

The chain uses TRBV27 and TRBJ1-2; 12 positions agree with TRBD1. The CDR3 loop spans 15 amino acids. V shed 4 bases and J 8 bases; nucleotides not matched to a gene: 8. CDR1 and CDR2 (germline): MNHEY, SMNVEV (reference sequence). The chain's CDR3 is CASSSNRDRGRGYTF. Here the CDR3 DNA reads TGTGCCAGCAGTTCGAACCGGGACAGGGGGCGAGGCTACACCTTC.

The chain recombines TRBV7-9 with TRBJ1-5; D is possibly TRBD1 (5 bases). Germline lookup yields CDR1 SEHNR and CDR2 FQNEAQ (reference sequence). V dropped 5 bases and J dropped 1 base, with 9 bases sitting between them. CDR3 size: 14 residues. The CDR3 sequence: CASSLPGSNQPQHF. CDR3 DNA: TGTGCCAGCAGCCTTCCAGGGAGCAATCAGCCCCAGCATTTT.

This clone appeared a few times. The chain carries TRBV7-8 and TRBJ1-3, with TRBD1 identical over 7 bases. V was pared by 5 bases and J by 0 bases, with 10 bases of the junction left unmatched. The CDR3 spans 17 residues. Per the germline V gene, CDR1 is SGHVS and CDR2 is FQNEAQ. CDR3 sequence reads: CASSLYVGQISGNTIYF. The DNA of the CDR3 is TGTGCCAGCAGCCTATACGTGGGACAGATCTCTGGAAACACCATATATTTT.

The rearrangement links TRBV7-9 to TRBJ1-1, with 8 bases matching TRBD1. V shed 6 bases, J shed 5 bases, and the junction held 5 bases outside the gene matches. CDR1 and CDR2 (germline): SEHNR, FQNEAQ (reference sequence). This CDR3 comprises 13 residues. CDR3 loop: CASRLTGGTEAFF. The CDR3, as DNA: TGTGCCAGCAGACTTACAGGGGGAACTGAAGCTTTCTTT.

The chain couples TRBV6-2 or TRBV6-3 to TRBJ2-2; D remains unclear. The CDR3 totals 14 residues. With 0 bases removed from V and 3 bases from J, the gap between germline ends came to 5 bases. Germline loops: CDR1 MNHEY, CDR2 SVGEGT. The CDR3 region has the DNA TGTGCCAGCAGTTACTCTCGGGACACCGGGGAGCTGTTTTTT. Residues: CASSYSRDTGELFF.

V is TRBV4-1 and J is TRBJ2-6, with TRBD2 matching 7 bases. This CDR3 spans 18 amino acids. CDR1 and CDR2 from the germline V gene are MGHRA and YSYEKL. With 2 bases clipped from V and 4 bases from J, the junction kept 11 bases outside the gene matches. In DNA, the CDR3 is TGCGCCAGCAGCCAACTAGCGGAGGAGGAGTCGGGGGCCAACGTCCTGACTTTC. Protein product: CASSQLAEEESGANVLTF.